This T cell receptor beta chain was sequenced for a study of T cell repertoires in cytomegalovirus infection. At the level of the study: Based on public TCR beta signatures, there were indications of CMV infection and of a matching HLA type.

This clonotype showed up many times. What it binds is not known. This CDR3 comprises 15 residues. Between the trimmed V and J ends, which lost 6 bases and 1 base, there was a span of 16 bases. Germline values: CDR1 SGHTA, CDR2 FQGNSA. Overall study findings and caveats: Carriage of CMV together with the relevant HLA was identifiable through cumulative public TCR beta family frequency. In two of eight donors, the top clonotype was HLA-C-restricted CMV-specific.

TCRdb re-called the reads with MiXCR, one entry per CDR3 protein. Of about 98,000 distinct CDR3 sequences detected, 16% appear once; the ten largest clones hold around 8.5%. The chain carries TRBV7-2 and TRBJ2-7; weak D call: TRBD2 (6 bases). The source material was PBMCs. The sequence was collected from a human donor in good health (CMV status not recorded). Some clones in this sample may be carry-over from other donors' samples. The CDR3, as DNA: TGTGCCAGCAGGGGCCCCTGGGGGGTTTCCTACGAGCAGTACTTC. Amino acids: CASRGPWGVSYEQYF.